The entry that follows covers one T cell receptor (beta chain) sequence. In the study's own analysis: Reference gene primers were amplified, and this amplification served to estimate nucleated cell counts. Profiling relied on immunoSEQ multiplex PCR, and the TCRdb table lists in-frame clones only, not all of them. For V, J and clone size, that table is used; D and trimming come from the DNA. The sample consists of about 210,000 clones, roughly nine tenths of them appearing once. The CDR3 is made up of 15 amino acids. Trimming left V 6 bases short and J 9 bases short, with 23 bases between. Germline V gene lookup returns CDR1 MNHEY and CDR2 SVGAGI. The data were taken from a study of blood T cell repertoires in COVID-19.

This receptor was obtained from a man aged 25 to 45 with acute or convalescent COVID-19. The V call is TRBV6-5, the J call TRBJ2-5, with D perhaps matching TRBD2 (5 bases). Sequenced material: peripheral blood. CDR3 residues: CASRRVRNPLEAQYF. CDR3 sequence (DNA): TGTGCCAGCAGGCGAGTCCGAAATCCCTTGGAGGCCCAGTACTTC.